The rows below give T cell receptor beta chains drawn from one sample of a study of shared clonotypes between healthy human individuals. Assay: immunoSEQ multiplex PCR; the TCRdb copy retains only in-frame clones and omits some. The sample carries approximately 1,000,000 clones, around 78% recorded once. Sequencing was performed on memory CD4+ T cells from PBMCs. All receptors come from a man younger than 35 in good health. Some clones in this sample may be carry-over from other donors' samples. Each CDR3 is given with its conserved first and last residue. Fields, in order: CDR3 protein, CDR3 DNA, clone size, V gene, J gene, D gene. D genes are given only for firm matches. The size entry is marked missing in some rows and otherwise reads once, few, many or a size class.

CDR3 protein: CASSLGPGNTEAFF; CDR3 DNA: TGTGCCAGCAGTTTGGGCCCAGGTAACACTGAAGCTTTCTTT; clone size: NA; V gene: TRBV28; J gene: TRBJ1-1; D gene: NA
CDR3 protein: CASSPGDTNYGYTF; CDR3 DNA: TGTGCCAGCTCACCAGGGGACACTAACTATGGCTACACCTTC; clone size: NA; V gene: TRBV18; J gene: TRBJ1-2; D gene: NA
CDR3 protein: CASSQAPGLGGEPGYQPQHF; CDR3 DNA: TGTGCCAGCTCACAAGCACCGGGATTAGGAGGGGAACCGGGGTATCAGCCCCAGCATTTT; clone size: NA; V gene: TRBV18; J gene: TRBJ1-5; D gene: NA
CDR3 protein: CASRPRTVSGETQYF; CDR3 DNA: TGCGCCAGCAGGCCGCGTACAGTATCGGGGGAGACCCAGTACTTC; clone size: NA; V gene: TRBV5-1; J gene: TRBJ2-5; D gene: NA
CDR3 protein: CASSVGSTEAFF; CDR3 DNA: TGTGCCAGCTCGGTGGGGAGCACTGAAGCTTTCTTT; clone size: NA; V gene: TRBV6-1; J gene: TRBJ1-1; D gene: NA
CDR3 protein: CASSQNPGTENGYTF; CDR3 DNA: TGCGCCAGCAGCCAGAATCCCGGGACGGAGAATGGCTACACCTTC; clone size: NA; V gene: TRBV4-3; J gene: TRBJ1-2; D gene: NA
CDR3 protein: CASSVLGRGNTIYF; CDR3 DNA: TGTGCCAGCAGTGTCCTGGGACGTGGAAACACCATATATTTT; clone size: NA; V gene: TRBV6-1; J gene: TRBJ1-3; D gene: NA
CDR3 protein: CASSLEQHRGFVNEQFF; CDR3 DNA: TGCGCCAGCAGCTTGGAGCAACACAGGGGGTTCGTTAATGAGCAGTTCTTC; clone size: once; V gene: TRBV5-1; J gene: TRBJ2-1; D gene: TRBD1
CDR3 protein: CASSEAGMVYEQYF; CDR3 DNA: TGTGCCAGCAGTGAAGCAGGGATGGTCTACGAGCAGTACTTC; clone size: NA; V gene: TRBV6-1; J gene: TRBJ2-7; D gene: NA
CDR3 protein: CASSQPVQSPYNEQFF; CDR3 DNA: TGCGCCAGCAGCCAACCAGTCCAATCACCCTACAATGAGCAGTTCTTC; clone size: NA; V gene: TRBV4-1; J gene: TRBJ2-1; D gene: NA
CDR3 protein: CASSLTGGSNQPQHF; CDR3 DNA: TGTGCCAGCAGCCTCACAGGGGGGAGCAATCAGCCCCAGCATTTT; clone size: NA; V gene: TRBV6-5; J gene: TRBJ1-5; D gene: TRBD1
CDR3 protein: CATSSVPGVRVNEQYF; CDR3 DNA: TGTGCCACCAGCAGCGTACCGGGAGTGCGAGTGAACGAGCAGTACTTC; clone size: NA; V gene: TRBV15; J gene: TRBJ2-7; D gene: NA
CDR3 protein: CASSYSRTNTEAFF; CDR3 DNA: TGTGCCAGCAGTTATAGCAGAACGAACACTGAAGCTTTCTTT; clone size: NA; V gene: TRBV6-5; J gene: TRBJ1-1; D gene: NA
CDR3 protein: CASSYSGQNSYEQYF; CDR3 DNA: TGTGCCAGCAGTTACTCGGGACAAAACTCCTACGAGCAGTACTTC; clone size: NA; V gene: TRBV11-1; J gene: TRBJ2-7; D gene: NA
CDR3 protein: CASSIRGPDPYQPQHF; CDR3 DNA: TGTGCCAGTAGTATAAGGGGCCCGGACCCTTATCAGCCCCAGCATTTT; clone size: NA; V gene: TRBV19; J gene: TRBJ1-5; D gene: NA
CDR3 protein: CASSLRVAATDTQYF; CDR3 DNA: TGTGCCAGCAGCTTACGGGTAGCGGCAACAGATACGCAGTATTTT; clone size: once; V gene: TRBV7-3; J gene: TRBJ2-3; D gene: NA
CDR3 protein: CATSKHSGRAGDTGELFF; CDR3 DNA: TGTGCCACCAGCAAGCATAGCGGGAGGGCCGGGGACACCGGGGAGCTGTTTTTT; clone size: NA; V gene: TRBV15; J gene: TRBJ2-2; D gene: TRBD2
CDR3 protein: CASSLVWSSGRAPGNQETQYF; CDR3 DNA: TGCGCCAGCAGCTTGGTATGGTCTAGCGGGAGGGCGCCGGGTAACCAAGAGACCCAGTACTTC; clone size: NA; V gene: TRBV5-1; J gene: TRBJ2-5; D gene: TRBD2
CDR3 protein: CSASPHFEAFF; CDR3 DNA: TGCAGTGCTTCCCCCCACTTTGAAGCTTTCTTT; clone size: NA; V gene: TRBV20-1; J gene: TRBJ1-1; D gene: NA
CDR3 protein: CASSARLAGSTSTDTQYF; CDR3 DNA: TGCGCCAGCAGCGCCCGACTAGCGGGATCCACTAGCACAGATACGCAGTATTTT; clone size: NA; V gene: TRBV5-1; J gene: TRBJ2-3; D gene: TRBD2
CDR3 protein: CASRPGSGYGYTF; CDR3 DNA: TGTGCCAGCAGGCCGGGTTCGGGGTATGGCTACACCTTC; clone size: once; V gene: TRBV7-2; J gene: TRBJ1-2; D gene: NA
CDR3 protein: CASSQGQGTIMNTEAFF; CDR3 DNA: TGCGCCAGCAGCCAGGGACAGGGAACGATCATGAACACTGAAGCTTTCTTT; clone size: NA; V gene: TRBV5-1; J gene: TRBJ1-1; D gene: TRBD1
CDR3 protein: CASSLQGEQFF; CDR3 DNA: TGTGCCAGCAGCTTACAAGGTGAGCAGTTCTTC; clone size: NA; V gene: TRBV7-9; J gene: TRBJ2-1; D gene: NA
CDR3 protein: CASSPRTGAQPQHF; CDR3 DNA: TGTGCCAGCAGTCCCAGGACAGGGGCTCAGCCCCAGCATTTT; clone size: NA; V gene: TRBV27; J gene: TRBJ1-5; D gene: TRBD1